The 23 T cell receptor beta chains below were found in one sample sequenced in a study of identical twins. Using its own MiXCR run on the 5' RACE reads, TCRdb lists one record per CDR3 protein. The data contain 1.5 million to 2 million distinct CDR3 sequences, under 35% of them singletons. The sample comprised cord blood. The source of these receptors is a newborn girl in good health.

The rearrangement uses TRBV25-1 and TRBJ2-1; D unclear. CDR1 is MGHDK and CDR2 is SYGVNS in the germline V gene. Trimming took 8 bases from V and 5 from J, leaving 10 bases between them. The CDR3 consists of 12 residues. The CDR3 DNA sequence: TGTGCCAGCGAACCCACTAACAATGAGCAGTTCTTC. This gives the protein CASEPTNNEQFF.

This chain joins TRBV6-1 and TRBJ2-3, with TRBD2 matching 9 bases. The CDR3 runs to 15 residues. Germline lookup yields CDR1 MNHNS and CDR2 SASEGT. V trimming: 1 base; J trimming: 6 bases; junction bases outside the gene matches: 5. The CDR3 DNA reads as TGTGCCAGCAGTGAAGGCGGGGGGGCTTGGGATACGCAGTATTTT. Translation gives CASSEGGGAWDTQYF.

This clonotype was observed many times. The chain has TRBV6-5 and TRBJ2-5; D is unresolved. CDR3 length equals 13 residues. The V gene's germline CDR1 is MNHEY and CDR2 SVGAGI. Trimming took off 5 bases at V and 1 base at J, with 8 bases between the two ends. CDR3 DNA: TGTGCCAGCAGTCGGACGACCCAAGAGACCCAGTACTTC. Its protein is CASSRTTQETQYF.

The chain employs TRBV12-3 or TRBV12-4 and TRBJ2-5; D tentatively fits TRBD1 or TRBD2 (5 bases each). The V end lost 5 bases, the J end lost 11 bases, and 18 bases lay between the germline ends. This CDR3 contains 13 residues. The CDR3, as DNA: TGTGCCAGCAGTAACCGCGAGGGGTCTGCGCAGTACTTC. The encoded protein is CASSNREGSAQYF.

In this sample, this clonotype turned up a few times. V is TRBV14 and J is TRBJ2-6; D may be TRBD1 (5 bases). The V gene's germline CDR1 is SGHDN and CDR2 FVKESK. This CDR3 is built from 17 residues. The V and J ends lost 1 base and 0 bases respectively, with 10 bases between them. The CDR3 nucleotides are TGTGCCAGCAGCCAAGGGGGCAGATTCTCTGGGGCCAACGTCCTGACTTTC. Encoded protein: CASSQGGRFSGANVLTF.

This clonotype was found many times. This chain uses TRBV3-1 with TRBJ1-2; a weak D match, TRBD1 (6 bases). The ends were cut back, 0 bases at V and 5 bases at J, with 7 bases in the middle. Looked up from germline, CDR1 is LGHDT and CDR2 is YNNKEL (reference sequence). The CDR3 totals 13 residues. Here the CDR3 DNA reads TGTGCCAGCAGCCAAGATACAGGGTATGGCTACACCTTC. Its translation: CASSQDTGYGYTF.

This clonotype was counted a few times. The chain employs TRBV2 and TRBJ1-4; unclear D gene. The V gene lost 7 bases and the J gene lost 3 bases, with 12 bases spanning the gap. Per the germline V gene, CDR1 is SNHLY and CDR2 is FYNNEI. CDR3 length equals 14 residues. CDR3 amino acids: CASNYRAPNEKLFF. CDR3 in DNA: TGTGCCAGCAACTACCGGGCCCCTAATGAAAAACTGTTTTTT.

J is TRBJ2-2 and V is TRBV7-9; D gene uncertain. Germline lookup yields CDR1 SEHNR and CDR2 FQNEAQ (reference sequence). V was trimmed by 6 bases and J by 3 bases, leaving 17 bases between them. The CDR3 is 16 amino acids. CDR3 amino acids: CASRYYWARDTGELFF. Written as DNA, the CDR3 is TGTGCCAGCAGATACTACTGGGCGCGAGACACCGGGGAGCTGTTTTTT.

This chain links TRBV30 with TRBJ1-4; 7 nucleotides line up with TRBD1. CDR3 length equals 14 residues. CDR1 and CDR2 from the germline V gene are GTSNPN and SVGIG (reference sequence). The V gene end was trimmed by 1 base and the J gene end by 2 bases; junction bases not matched to a gene: 1. CDR3 sequence: CAWSDRGTNEKLFF. The DNA of the CDR3 is TGTGCCTGGAGTGACAGGGGCACTAATGAAAAACTGTTTTTT.

The V gene is TRBV2, the J gene TRBJ2-2; perhaps D is TRBD1 or TRBD2 (5 bases each). The CDR3 contains 11 residues. CDR1 is SNHLY, CDR2 FYNNEI, per germline. The ends were cut back, 6 bases at V and 6 bases at J, with 5 bases in the middle. The CDR3 sequence is CASRGPGELFF. DNA for the CDR3: TGTGCCAGCAGGGGACCCGGGGAGCTGTTTTTT.

A word on this clonotype: A read error may explain this, as a much larger clone is one base away. This rearrangement joins TRBV20-1 to TRBJ2-1, with 12 bases identical to TRBD2. Germline V gene sequence: CDR1 DFQATT, CDR2 SNEGSKA (reference sequence). This CDR3 is 15 amino acids long. Trimming at V came to 3 bases and at J to 10 bases, leaving 10 bases not matched to a gene. CDR3 nucleotide sequence: TGCAGTGCTAGTCGACTAGCGGGAGCCGCCTACGAGCAGTTCTTC. Protein product: CSASRLAGAAYEQFF.

The genes are TRBV20-1 and TRBJ2-4; perhaps TRBD2 as D (6 bases). Near its end, the DNA agrees better with TRBJ2-7, so the J call may be wrong. The germline V gene has CDR1 DFQATT and CDR2 SNEGSKA (reference sequence). This CDR3 has 18 amino acids. CDR3 DNA sequence: TGCAGTGCCACGCCCATAAATTGGCTAGCGCTACGTTCCTACGAGCAGTACTTC. The encoded protein is CSATPINWLALRSYEQYF.

V and J are TRBV20-1 and TRBJ1-5, with TRBD1 matching 7 bases. CDR1 is DFQATT, CDR2 SNEGSKA, per germline (reference sequence). CDR3 length equals 13 residues. Trimming at V came to 3 bases and at J to 6 bases, leaving 5 bases not matched to a gene. The CDR3 DNA reads TGCAGTGCTAGGACAGGGTGGGGTCAGCCCCAGCATTTT. The encoded protein is CSARTGWGQPQHF.

The chain couples TRBV6-1 to TRBJ2-3; 13 bases map to TRBD2. The germline V gene has CDR1 MNHNS and CDR2 SASEGT. The CDR3 contains 19 residues. Trimming cost V 2 bases and J 3 bases; bases outside gene matches: 11. As DNA, the CDR3 is TGTGCCAGCAGTGAATGGGGTCGTAAACTAGCGGGGGGGACAGATACGCAGTATTTT. Its translation: CASSEWGRKLAGGTDTQYF.

The chain links TRBV7-2 to TRBJ2-1; 13 bases map to TRBD2. Germline V gene sequence: CDR1 SGHTA, CDR2 FQGNSA. The V and J ends lost 7 bases and 2 bases, in that order; junction bases with no gene match: 8. This CDR3 is built from 17 residues. This CDR3 reads CASIWGTSGETYNEQFF. Written as DNA, the CDR3 is TGTGCCAGCATCTGGGGGACTAGCGGGGAAACCTACAATGAGCAGTTCTTC. The full variable domain, in which reference TRBV7-2 and TRBJ2-1 provide the parts outside the CDR3, is GAGVSQSPSNKVTEKGKDVELRCDPISGHTALYWYRQSLGQGLEFLIYFQGNSAPDKSGLPSDRFSAERTGGSVSTLTIQRTQQEDSAVYLCASIWGTSGETYNEQFFGPGTRLTVL.

The chain recombines TRBV20-1 with TRBJ1-1, with 9 bases lining up with TRBD1. This CDR3 spans 14 amino acids. The germline CDR1 and CDR2 sequences are DFQATT and SNEGSKA (reference sequence). V trimming: 6 bases; J trimming: 5 bases; junction bases outside the gene matches: 10. CDR3 in amino acids: CSAHLQGADTEAFF. The DNA for the CDR3 is TGCAGTGCCCACCTACAGGGGGCAGATACTGAAGCTTTCTTT.

This clonotype came up once. The gene calls are TRBV25-1 and TRBJ1-6; the match to TRBD1 covers 7 bases. Germline assignment: CDR1 MGHDK and CDR2 SYGVNS. With V trimmed by 6 bases and J by 4 bases, 9 bases remained unmatched. The length of the CDR3 is 16 residues. CDR3 bases: TGTGCCAGCAGCCCAGAGGACAGGCCGTATAATTCACCCCTCCACTTT. It translates to CASSPEDRPYNSPLHF.

The chain employs TRBV7-2 and TRBJ1-6, with TRBD1 identical over 9 bases. The CDR3 contains 15 residues. CDR1 is SGHTA and CDR2 is FQGNSA in the germline V gene. Trimming took 3 bases from V and 9 from J; bases not matched to a gene: 6. The CDR3 region has the DNA TGTGCCAGCAGCTTTGGGGACAGGGTAGCTTCACCCCTCCACTTT. Amino acids: CASSFGDRVASPLHF.

This sequence joins TRBV7-2 and TRBJ2-7, with D uncertain. CDR1 and CDR2 from the germline V gene are SGHTA and FQGNSA. V was pared by 4 bases and J by 4 bases, with 11 bases between. This CDR3 region has 13 residues. The CDR3 loop is CASSSLTTYEQYF. CDR3 DNA sequence: TGTGCCAGCAGCTCCTTAACTACATACGAGCAGTACTTC.

This rearrangement joins TRBV7-2 to TRBJ2-4, with no clear D. Germline-derived CDR1 and CDR2 are SGHTA and FQGNSA. V lost 5 bases, J lost 0 bases, and 11 bases lay in between. This CDR3 contains 15 residues. The CDR3 spells CASSPVPAAKNIQYF. The CDR3 DNA sequence: TGTGCCAGCAGCCCTGTTCCGGCAGCCAAAAACATTCAGTACTTC.

The chain joins TRBV7-8 to TRBJ2-1, with D perhaps assigned TRBD1 or TRBD2 (6 bases each). This CDR3 has 19 residues. V lost 1 base, J lost 7 bases, and 26 bases lay in between. The germline V gene encodes CDR1 SGHVS and CDR2 FQNEAQ. CDR3 loop: CASSLGWAGQGIIANEQFF. DNA for the CDR3: TGTGCCAGCAGCTTAGGGTGGGCGGGACAAGGAATTATAGCGAATGAGCAGTTCTTC. Filled out from reference TRBV7-8 and TRBJ2-1, the complete variable domain reads GAGVSQSPRYKVAKRGQDVALRCDPISGHVSLFWYQQALGQGPEFLTYFQNEAQLDKSGLPSDRFFAERPEGSVSTLKIQRTQQEDSAVYLCASSLGWAGQGIIANEQFFGPGTRLTVL.

This clonotype was detected many times. V usage is TRBV5-6 and J usage is TRBJ1-2; tentative D call: TRBD1 (6 bases). The CDR3 runs to 11 residues. The V and J ends lost 3 bases and 6 bases respectively, with 6 bases between them. Per germline, CDR1 SGHDT and CDR2 YYEEEE. The CDR3 is CASSWTDGYTF. The CDR3 DNA reads as TGTGCCAGCAGCTGGACAGATGGCTACACCTTC.

The chain combines TRBV20-1 with TRBJ2-5; 9 bases are shared with TRBD2. Germline CDR1 reads DFQATT; CDR2 reads SNEGSKA (reference sequence). The CDR3 has 15 amino acids. The V gene end was trimmed by 3 bases and the J gene end by 3 bases; junction bases not matched to a gene: 8. CDR3 sequence (DNA): TGCAGTGCTAGTGCCCGGACTAGCGTAAAAGAGACCCAGTACTTC. Encoded protein: CSASARTSVKETQYF.